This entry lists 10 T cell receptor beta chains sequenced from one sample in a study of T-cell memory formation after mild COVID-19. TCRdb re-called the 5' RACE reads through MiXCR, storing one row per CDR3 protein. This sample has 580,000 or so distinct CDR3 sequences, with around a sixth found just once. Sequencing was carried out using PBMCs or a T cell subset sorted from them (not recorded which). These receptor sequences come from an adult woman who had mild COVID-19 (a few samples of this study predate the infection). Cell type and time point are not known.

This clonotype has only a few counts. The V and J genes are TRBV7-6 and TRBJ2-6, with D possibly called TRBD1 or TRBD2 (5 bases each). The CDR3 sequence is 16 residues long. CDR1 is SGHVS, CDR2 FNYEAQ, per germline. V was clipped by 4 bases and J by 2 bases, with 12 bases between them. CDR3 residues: CASSSLGATGANVLTF. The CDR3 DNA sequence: TGTGCCAGCAGCTCCCTCGGGGCCACTGGGGCCAACGTCCTGACTTTC.

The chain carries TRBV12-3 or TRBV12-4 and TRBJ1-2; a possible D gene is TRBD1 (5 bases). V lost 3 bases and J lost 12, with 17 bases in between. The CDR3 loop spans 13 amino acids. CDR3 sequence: CASSLTARQINTF. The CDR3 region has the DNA TGTGCCAGCAGTTTGACAGCCCGTCAAATCAACACCTTC.

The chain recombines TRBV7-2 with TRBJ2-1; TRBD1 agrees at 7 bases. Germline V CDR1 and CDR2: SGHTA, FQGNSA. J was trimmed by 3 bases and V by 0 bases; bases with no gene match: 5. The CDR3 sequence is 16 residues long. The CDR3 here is CASSLARGQHYNEQFF. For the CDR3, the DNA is TGTGCCAGCAGCTTAGCTAGGGGGCAACACTACAATGAGCAGTTCTTC.

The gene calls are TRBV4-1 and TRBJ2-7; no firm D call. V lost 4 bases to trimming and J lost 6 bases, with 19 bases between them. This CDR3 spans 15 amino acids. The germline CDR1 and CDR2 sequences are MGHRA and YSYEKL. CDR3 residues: CASSPSGRALLEQYF. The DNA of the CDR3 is TGCGCCAGCAGCCCTTCGGGTAGGGCACTTCTCGAGCAGTACTTC.

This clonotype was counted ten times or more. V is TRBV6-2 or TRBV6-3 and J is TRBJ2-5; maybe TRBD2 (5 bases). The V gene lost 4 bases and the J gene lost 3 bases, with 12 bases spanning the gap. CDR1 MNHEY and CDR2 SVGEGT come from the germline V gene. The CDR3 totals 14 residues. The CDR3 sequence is CASSFRGREETQYF. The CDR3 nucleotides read TGTGCCAGCAGTTTCCGGGGTAGGGAAGAGACCCAGTACTTC.

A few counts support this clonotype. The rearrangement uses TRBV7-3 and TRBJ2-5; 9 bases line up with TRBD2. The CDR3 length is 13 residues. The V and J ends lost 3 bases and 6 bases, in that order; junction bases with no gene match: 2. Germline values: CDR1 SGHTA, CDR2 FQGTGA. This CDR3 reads CASSFSGGQTQYF. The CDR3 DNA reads TGTGCCAGCAGCTTTAGCGGGGGCCAGACCCAGTACTTC.

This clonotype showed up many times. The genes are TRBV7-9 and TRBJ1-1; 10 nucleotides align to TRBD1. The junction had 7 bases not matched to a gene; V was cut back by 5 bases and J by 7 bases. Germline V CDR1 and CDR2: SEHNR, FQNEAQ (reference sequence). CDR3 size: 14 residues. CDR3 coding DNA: TGTGCCAGCAGCCCGGGACAGGGGCTTAGTGAAGCTTTCTTT. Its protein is CASSPGQGLSEAFF.

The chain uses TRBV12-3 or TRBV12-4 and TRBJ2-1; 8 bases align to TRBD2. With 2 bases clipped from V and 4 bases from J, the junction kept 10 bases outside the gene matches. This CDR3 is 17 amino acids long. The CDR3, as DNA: TGTGCCAGCAGTTTAAGTAGCGGGATTGCGGTATACAATGAGCAGTTCTTC. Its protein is CASSLSSGIAVYNEQFF.

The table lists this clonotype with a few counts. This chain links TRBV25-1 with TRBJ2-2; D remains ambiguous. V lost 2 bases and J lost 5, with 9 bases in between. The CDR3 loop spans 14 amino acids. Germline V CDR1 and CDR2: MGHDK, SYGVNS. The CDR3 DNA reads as TGTGCCAGCAGTGAAGGGGATATTACCGGGGAGCTGTTTTTT. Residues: CASSEGDITGELFF.

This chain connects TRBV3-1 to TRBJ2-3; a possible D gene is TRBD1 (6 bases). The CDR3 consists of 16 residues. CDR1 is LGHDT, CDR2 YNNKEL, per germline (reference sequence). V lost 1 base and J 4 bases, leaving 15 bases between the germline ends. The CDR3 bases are TGTGCCAGCAGCCAAGCAGGGCAGGGGAGAGCAGATACGCAGTATTTT. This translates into CASSQAGQGRADTQYF.